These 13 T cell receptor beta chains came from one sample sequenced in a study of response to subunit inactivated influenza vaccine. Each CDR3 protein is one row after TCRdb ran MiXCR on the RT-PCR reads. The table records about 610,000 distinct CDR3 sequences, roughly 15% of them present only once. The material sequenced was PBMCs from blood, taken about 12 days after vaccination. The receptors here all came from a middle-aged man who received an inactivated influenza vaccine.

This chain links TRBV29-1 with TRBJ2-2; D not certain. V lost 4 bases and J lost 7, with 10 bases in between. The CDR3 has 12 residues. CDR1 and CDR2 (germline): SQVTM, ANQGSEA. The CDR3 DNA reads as TGCAGCGTTGGTCTCCTCGTCGGGGAGCTGTTTTTT. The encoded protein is CSVGLLVGELFF.

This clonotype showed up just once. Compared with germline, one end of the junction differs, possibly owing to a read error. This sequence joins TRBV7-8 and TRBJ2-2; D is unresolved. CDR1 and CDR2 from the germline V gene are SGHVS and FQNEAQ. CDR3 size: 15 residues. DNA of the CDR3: TGTGGCAGCAGCTTAGAACGTGTCAACACCGGGGAGCTGTTTTTT. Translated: CGSSLERVNTGELFF.

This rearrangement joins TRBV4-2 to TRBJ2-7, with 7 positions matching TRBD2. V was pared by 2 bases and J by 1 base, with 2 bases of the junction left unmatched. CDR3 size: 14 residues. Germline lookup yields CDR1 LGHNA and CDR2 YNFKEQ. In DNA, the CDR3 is TGTGCCAGCAGCCAACCAGCGGGATCCTACGAGCAGTACTTC. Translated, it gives CASSQPAGSYEQYF.

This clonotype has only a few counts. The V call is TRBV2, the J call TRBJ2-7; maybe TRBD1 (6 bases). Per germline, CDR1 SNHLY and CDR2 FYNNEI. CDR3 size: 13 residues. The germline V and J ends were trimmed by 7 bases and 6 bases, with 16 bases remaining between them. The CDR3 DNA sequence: TGTGCCAGCATGCTCTATAAAGGGGGCGAGCAGTACTTC. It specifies CASMLYKGGEQYF. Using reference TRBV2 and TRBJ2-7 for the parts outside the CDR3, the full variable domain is EPEVTQTPSHQVTQMGQEVILRCVPISNHLYFYWYRQILGQKVEFLVSFYNNEISEKSEIFDDQFSVERPDGSNFTLKIRSTKLEDSAMYFCASMLYKGGEQYFGPGTRLTVT.

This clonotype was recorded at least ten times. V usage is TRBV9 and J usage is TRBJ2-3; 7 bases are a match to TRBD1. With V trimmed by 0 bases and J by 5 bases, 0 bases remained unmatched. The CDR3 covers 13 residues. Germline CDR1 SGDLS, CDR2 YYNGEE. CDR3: CASSVDRGDTQYF. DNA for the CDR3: TGTGCCAGCAGCGTAGACAGGGGAGATACGCAGTATTTT. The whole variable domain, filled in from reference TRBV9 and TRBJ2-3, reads DSGVTQTPKHLITATGQRVTLRCSPRSGDLSVYWYQQSLDQGLQFLIQYYNGEERAKGNILERFSAQQFPDLHSELNLSSLELGDSALYFCASSVDRGDTQYFGPGTRLTVL.

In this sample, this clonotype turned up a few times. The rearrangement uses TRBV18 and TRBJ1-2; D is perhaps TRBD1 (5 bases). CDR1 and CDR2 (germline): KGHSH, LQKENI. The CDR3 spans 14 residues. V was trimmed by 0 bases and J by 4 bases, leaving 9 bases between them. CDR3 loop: CASSPPSGIYGYTF. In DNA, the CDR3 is TGTGCCAGCTCACCACCATCAGGGATCTATGGCTACACCTTC.

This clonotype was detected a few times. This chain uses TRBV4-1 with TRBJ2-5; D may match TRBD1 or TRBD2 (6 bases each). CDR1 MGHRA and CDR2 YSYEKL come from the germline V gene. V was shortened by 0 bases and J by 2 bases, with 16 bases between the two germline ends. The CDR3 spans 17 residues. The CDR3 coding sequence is TGCGCCAGCAGCCAAGATCCTGTAGGGGGGCATCAAGAGACCCAGTACTTC. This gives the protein CASSQDPVGGHQETQYF.

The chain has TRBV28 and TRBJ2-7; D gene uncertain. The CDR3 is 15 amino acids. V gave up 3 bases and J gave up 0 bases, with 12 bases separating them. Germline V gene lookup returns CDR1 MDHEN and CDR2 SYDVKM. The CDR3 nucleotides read TGTGCCAGCAGTTTCGGGCTGACGAGCTCCTACGAGCAGTACTTC. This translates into CASSFGLTSSYEQYF.

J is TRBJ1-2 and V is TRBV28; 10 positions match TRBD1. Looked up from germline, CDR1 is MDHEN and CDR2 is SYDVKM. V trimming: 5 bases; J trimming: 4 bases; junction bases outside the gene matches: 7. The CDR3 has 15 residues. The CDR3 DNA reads TGTGCCAGCAGTGGGCGGGACAGGGGAGTCTATGGCTACACCTTC. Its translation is CASSGRDRGVYGYTF.

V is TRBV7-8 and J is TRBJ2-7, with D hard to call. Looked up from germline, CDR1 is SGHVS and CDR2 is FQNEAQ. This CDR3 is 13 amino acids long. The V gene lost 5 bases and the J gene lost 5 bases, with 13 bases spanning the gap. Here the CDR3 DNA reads TGTGCCAGCAGCGACTTAGGGTTCCACGAGCAGTACTTC. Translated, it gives CASSDLGFHEQYF. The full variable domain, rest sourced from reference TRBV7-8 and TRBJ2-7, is GAGVSQSPRYKVAKRGQDVALRCDPISGHVSLFWYQQALGQGPEFLTYFQNEAQLDKSGLPSDRFFAERPEGSVSTLKIQRTQQEDSAVYLCASSDLGFHEQYFGPGTRLTVT.

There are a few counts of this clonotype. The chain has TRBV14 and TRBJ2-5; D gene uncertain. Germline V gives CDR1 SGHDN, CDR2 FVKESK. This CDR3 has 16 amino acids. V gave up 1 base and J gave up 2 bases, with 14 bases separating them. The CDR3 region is CASSQVLAADQETQYF. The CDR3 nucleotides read TGTGCCAGCAGCCAAGTCTTGGCCGCGGATCAAGAGACCCAGTACTTC.

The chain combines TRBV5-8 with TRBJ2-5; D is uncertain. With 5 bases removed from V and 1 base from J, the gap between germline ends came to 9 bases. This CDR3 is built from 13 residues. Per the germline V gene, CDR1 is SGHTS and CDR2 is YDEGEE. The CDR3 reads CASSWGFQETQYF. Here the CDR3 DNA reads TGTGCCAGCAGTTGGGGATTCCAAGAGACCCAGTACTTC.

This chain's CDR3 is CASSQRDSASYEQYF. CDR3 in DNA: TGCGCCAGCAGCCAGAGGGACAGTGCTTCCTACGAGCAGTACTTC. The chain joins TRBV4-3 to TRBJ2-7; TRBD1 matches 7 bases. V shed 3 bases, J shed 1 base, and the junction held 6 bases outside the gene matches. The V gene's germline CDR1 is LGHNA and CDR2 YSLEER. The CDR3 sequence is 15 residues long.